This entry concerns a single T cell receptor beta chain. Its cognate antigen is unknown. Clones were sequenced by immunoSEQ multiplex PCR, and TCRdb holds only the in-frame ones, with some missing. Among some 70,000 clones listed, approximately 86% were seen once. This sample stems from a study of cytomegalovirus exposure and HLA in healthy donors. Study-wide results and limits: Cytomegalovirus status was reportedly diagnosed by the classifier with high specificity and sensitivity. The study labeled 164 TCR beta chains cytomegalovirus-associated.

Germline V gene lookup returns CDR1 SGHDT and CDR2 YYEEEE. The CDR3 is made up of 16 amino acids. Trimming at V came to 4 bases and at J to 0 bases, leaving 6 bases not matched to a gene. The chain has TRBV5-6 and TRBJ2-2, with 7 bases aligning to TRBD2. The TCR comes from a man aged 30 to 39 in good health and CMV-seronegative. Sequencing was carried out using PBMCs. The CDR3 nucleotides read TGTGCCAGCAGCGTGGGACTAACCTCGAACACCGGGGAGCTGTTTTTT. Its translation: CASSVGLTSNTGELFF.